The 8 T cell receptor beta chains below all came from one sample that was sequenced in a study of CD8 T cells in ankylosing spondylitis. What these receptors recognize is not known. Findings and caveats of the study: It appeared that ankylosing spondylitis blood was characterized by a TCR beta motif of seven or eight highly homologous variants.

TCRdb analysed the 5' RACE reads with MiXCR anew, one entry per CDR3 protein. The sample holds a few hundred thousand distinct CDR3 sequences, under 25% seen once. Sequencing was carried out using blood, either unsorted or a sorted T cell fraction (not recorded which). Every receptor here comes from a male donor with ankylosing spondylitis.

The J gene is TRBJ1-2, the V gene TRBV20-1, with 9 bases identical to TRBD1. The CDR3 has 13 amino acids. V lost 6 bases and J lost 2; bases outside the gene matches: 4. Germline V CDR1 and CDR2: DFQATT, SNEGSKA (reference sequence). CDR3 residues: CSARTGENYGYTF. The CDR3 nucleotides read TGCAGTGCAAGGACAGGGGAGAACTATGGCTACACCTTC.

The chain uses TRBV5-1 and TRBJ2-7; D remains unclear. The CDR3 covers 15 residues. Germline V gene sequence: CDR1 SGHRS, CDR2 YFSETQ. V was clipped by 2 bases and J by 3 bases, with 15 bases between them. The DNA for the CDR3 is TGCGCCAGCAGCTTTAGTCCCTGGGATTTCTACGAGCAGTACTTC. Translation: CASSFSPWDFYEQYF.

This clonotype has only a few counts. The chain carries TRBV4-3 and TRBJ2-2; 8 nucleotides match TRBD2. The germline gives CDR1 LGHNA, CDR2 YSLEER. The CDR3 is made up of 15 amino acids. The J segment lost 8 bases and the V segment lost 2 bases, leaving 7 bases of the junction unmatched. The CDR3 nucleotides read TGCGCCAGCAGCCAAAAAAAACAGCGGGGGGGGGAGCTGTTTTTT. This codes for CASSQKKQRGGELFF.

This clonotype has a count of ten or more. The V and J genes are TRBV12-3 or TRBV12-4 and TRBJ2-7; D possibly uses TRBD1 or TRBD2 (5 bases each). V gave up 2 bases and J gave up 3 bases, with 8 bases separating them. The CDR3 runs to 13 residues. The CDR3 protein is CASSLRDGYEQYF. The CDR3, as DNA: TGTGCCAGCAGTTTAAGGGACGGCTACGAGCAGTACTTC.

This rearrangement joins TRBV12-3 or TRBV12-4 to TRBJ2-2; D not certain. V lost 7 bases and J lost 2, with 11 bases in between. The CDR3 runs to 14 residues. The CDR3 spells CASTSIPNTGELFF. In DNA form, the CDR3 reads TGTGCCAGCACCTCGATCCCAAACACCGGGGAGCTGTTTTTT.

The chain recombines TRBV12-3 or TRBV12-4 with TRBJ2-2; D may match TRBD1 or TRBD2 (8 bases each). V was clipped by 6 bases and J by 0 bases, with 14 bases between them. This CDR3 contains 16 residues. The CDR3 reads CASRAGDRTNTGELFF. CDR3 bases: TGTGCCAGCAGAGCGGGGGACAGGACGAACACCGGGGAGCTGTTTTTT.

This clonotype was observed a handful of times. CDR3 in amino acids: CASSEGRMSSYNEQFF. CDR3 in DNA: TGTGCCAGCAGTGAGGGACGAATGAGCTCCTACAATGAGCAGTTCTTC. The chain carries TRBV7-9 and TRBJ2-1, with D perhaps assigned TRBD1 or TRBD2 (5 bases each). This CDR3 spans 16 amino acids. Trimming took 6 bases from V and 0 from J, leaving 15 bases between them. Germline CDR1 is SEHNR and CDR2 is FQNEAQ (reference sequence).

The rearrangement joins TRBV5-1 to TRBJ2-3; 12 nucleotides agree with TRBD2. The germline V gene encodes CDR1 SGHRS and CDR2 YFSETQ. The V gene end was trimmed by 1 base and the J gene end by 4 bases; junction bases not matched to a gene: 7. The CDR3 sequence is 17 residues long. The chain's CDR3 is CASSLKLAGGLSDTQYF. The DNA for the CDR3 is TGCGCCAGCAGCTTGAAGCTAGCGGGAGGGCTGTCAGATACGCAGTATTTT.